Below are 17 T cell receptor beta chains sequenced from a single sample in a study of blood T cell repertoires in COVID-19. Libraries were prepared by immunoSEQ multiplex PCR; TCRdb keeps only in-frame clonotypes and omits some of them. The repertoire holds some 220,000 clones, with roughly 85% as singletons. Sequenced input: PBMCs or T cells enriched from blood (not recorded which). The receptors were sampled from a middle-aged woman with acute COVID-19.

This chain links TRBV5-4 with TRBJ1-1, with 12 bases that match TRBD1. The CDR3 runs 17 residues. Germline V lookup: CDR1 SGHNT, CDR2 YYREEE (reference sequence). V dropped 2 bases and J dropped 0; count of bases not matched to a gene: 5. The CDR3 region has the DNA TGTGCCAGCAGCTTTGGGACAGGGGGCCGGCTGAACACTGAAGCTTTCTTT. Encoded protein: CASSFGTGGRLNTEAFF. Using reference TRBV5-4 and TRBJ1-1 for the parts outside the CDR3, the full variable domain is ETGVTQSPTHLIKTRGQQVTLRCSSQSGHNTVSWYQQALGQGPQFIFQYYREEENGRGNFPPRFSGLQFPNYSSELNVNALELDDSALYLCASSFGTGGRLNTEAFFGQGTRLTVV.

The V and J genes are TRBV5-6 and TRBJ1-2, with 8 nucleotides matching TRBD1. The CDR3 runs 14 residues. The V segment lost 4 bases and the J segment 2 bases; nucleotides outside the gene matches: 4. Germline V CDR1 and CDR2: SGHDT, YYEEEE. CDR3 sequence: CASSRWDRNYGYTF. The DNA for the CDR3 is TGTGCCAGCAGCCGATGGGACAGGAACTATGGCTACACCTTC.

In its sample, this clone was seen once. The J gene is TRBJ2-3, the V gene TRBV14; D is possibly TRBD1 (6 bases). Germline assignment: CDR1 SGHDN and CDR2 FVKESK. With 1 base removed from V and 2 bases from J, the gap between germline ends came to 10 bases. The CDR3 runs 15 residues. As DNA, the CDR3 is TGTGCCAGCAGCCAAGTTGAGGGGGTCACAGATACGCAGTATTTT. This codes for CASSQVEGVTDTQYF.

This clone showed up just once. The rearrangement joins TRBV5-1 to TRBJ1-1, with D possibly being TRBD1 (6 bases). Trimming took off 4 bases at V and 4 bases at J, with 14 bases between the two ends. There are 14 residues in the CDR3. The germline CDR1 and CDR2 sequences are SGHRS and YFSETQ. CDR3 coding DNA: TGCGCCAGCAGCCTGGGGGGGCCGGGCACTGAAGCTTTCTTT. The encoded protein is CASSLGGPGTEAFF.

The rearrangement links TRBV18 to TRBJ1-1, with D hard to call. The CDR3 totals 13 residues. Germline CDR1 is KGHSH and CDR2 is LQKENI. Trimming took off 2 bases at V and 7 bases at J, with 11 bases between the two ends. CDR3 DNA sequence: TGTGCCAGCTCACCAAGGAGTAAGGATGAAGCTTTCTTT. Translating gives CASSPRSKDEAFF.

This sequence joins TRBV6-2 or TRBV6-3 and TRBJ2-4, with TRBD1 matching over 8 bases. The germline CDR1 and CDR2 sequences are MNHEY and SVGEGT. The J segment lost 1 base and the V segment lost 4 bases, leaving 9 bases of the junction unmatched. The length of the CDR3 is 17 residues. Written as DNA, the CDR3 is TGTGCCAGCAGTTCTGGACAGGGCGTAAGGGCCAAAAACATTCAGTACTTC. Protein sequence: CASSSGQGVRAKNIQYF.

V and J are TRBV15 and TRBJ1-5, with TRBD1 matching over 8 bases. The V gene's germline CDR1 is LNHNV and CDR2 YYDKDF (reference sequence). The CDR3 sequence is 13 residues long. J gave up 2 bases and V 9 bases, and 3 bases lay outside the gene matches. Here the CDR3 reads CATEGQGNQPQHF. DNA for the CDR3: TGTGCCACAGAGGGACAGGGCAATCAGCCCCAGCATTTT.

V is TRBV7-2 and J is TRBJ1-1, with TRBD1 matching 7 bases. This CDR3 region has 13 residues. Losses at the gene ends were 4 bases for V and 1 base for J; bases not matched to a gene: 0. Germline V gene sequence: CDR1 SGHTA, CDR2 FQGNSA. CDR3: CASSWDRNTEAFF. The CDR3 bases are TGTGCCAGCAGCTGGGACAGGAACACTGAAGCTTTCTTT.

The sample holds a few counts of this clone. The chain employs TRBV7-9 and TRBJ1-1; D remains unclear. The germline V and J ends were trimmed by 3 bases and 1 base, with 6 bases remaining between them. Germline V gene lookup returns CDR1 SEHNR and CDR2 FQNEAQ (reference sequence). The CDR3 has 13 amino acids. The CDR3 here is CASSFRQNTEAFF. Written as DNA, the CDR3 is TGTGCCAGCAGCTTTCGACAGAACACTGAAGCTTTCTTT.

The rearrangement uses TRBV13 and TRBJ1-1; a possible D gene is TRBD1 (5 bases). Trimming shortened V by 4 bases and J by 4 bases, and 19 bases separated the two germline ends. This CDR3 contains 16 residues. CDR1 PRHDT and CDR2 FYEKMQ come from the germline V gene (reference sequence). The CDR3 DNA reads TGTGCCAGCAGCTCTTGGTCAGGGTGGGAGGCCACTGAAGCTTTCTTT. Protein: CASSSWSGWEATEAFF.

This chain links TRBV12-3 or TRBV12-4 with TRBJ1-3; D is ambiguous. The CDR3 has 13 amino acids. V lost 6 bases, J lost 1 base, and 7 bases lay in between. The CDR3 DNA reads TGTGCCAGCAGCCCCGGTTCTGGAAACACCATATATTTT. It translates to CASSPGSGNTIYF.

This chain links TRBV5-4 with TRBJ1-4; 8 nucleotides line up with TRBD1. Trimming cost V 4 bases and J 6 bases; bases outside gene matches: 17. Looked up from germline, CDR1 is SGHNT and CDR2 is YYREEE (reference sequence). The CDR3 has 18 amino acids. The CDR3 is CASSTRQGRGLADEKLFF. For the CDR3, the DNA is TGTGCCAGCAGCACACGACAGGGGCGGGGGTTGGCAGATGAAAAACTGTTTTTT.

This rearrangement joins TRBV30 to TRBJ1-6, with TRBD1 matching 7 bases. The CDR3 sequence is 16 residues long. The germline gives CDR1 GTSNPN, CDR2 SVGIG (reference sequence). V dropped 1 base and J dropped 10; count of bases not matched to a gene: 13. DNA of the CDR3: TGTGCCTGGAGTGGTAGAGGGAGACAGGGAAGATCACCCCTCCACTTT. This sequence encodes CAWSGRGRQGRSPLHF. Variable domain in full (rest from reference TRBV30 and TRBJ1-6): SQTIHQWPATLVQPVGSPLSLECTVEGTSNPNLYWYRQAAGRGLQLLFYSVGIGQISSEVPQNLSASRPQDRQFILSSKKLLLSDSGFYLCAWSGRGRQGRSPLHFGNGTRLTVT.

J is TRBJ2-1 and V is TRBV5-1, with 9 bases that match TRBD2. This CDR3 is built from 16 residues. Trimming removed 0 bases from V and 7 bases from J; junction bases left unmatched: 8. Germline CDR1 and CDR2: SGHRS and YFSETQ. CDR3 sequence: CASSLGSGGPKNEQFF. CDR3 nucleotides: TGCGCCAGCAGCTTGGGTAGCGGGGGCCCCAAAAATGAGCAGTTCTTC.

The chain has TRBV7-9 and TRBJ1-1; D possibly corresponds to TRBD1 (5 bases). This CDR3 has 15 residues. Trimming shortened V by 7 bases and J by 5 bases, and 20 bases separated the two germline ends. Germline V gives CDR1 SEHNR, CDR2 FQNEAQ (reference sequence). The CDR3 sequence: CASISTGVRRTEAFF. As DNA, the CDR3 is TGTGCCAGCATCTCTACGGGGGTAAGGAGGACTGAAGCTTTCTTT.

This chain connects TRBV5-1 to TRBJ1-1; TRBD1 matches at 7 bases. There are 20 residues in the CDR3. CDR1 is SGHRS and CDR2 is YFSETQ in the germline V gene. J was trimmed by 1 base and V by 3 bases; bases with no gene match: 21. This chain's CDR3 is CASSSNPIGGVGISNTEAFF. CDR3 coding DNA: TGCGCCAGCAGCTCAAACCCTATAGGGGGCGTAGGGATTTCGAACACTGAAGCTTTCTTT.

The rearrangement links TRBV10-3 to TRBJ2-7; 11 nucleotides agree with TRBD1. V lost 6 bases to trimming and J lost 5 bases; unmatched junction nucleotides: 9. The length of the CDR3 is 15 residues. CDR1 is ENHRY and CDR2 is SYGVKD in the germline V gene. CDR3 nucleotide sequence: TGTGCCATCAGCACACCGGGACAGGGGGTCGACGAGCAGTACTTC. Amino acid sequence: CAISTPGQGVDEQYF.